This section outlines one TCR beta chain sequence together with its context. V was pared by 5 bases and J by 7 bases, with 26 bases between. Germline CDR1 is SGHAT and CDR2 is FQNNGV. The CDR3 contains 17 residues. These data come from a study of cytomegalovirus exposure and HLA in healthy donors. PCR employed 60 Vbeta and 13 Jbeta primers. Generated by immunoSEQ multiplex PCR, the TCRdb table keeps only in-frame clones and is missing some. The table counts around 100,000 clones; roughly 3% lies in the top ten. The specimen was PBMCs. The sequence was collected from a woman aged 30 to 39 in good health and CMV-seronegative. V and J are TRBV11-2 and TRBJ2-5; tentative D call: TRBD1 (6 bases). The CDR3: CASSAQGLEDGRGTQYF. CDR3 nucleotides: TGTGCCAGCAGCGCGCAGGGGCTGGAGGACGGCAGAGGGACCCAGTACTTC. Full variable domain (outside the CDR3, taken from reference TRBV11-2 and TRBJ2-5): EAGVAQSPRYKIIEKRQSVAFWCNPISGHATLYWYQQILGQGPKLLIQFQNNGVVDDSQLPKDRFSAERLKGVDSTLKIQPAKLEDSAVYLCASSAQGLEDGRGTQYFGPGTRLLVL.